The rows below give T cell receptor beta chains drawn from one sample of a study of blood T cell repertoires in COVID-19. Sequencing was performed with immunoSEQ multiplex PCR; in TCRdb, only in-frame clones are kept and a portion is missing. The sample lists some 110,000 clones, approximately 87% seen once, with approximately 8% in the top ten. The specimen sequenced was peripheral blood. These receptors came from an older man who had recovered from COVID-19. Each CDR3 is given without its conserved first and last residue.

TRBV7-3,TRBJ2-6,ASSLVGVPGANVLT
TRBV5-1,TRBJ2-3,ASSLEQRTDTQY
TRBV5-1,TRBJ1-1,ASSLYGGVNTEAF
TRBV9,TRBJ1-1,ASSIGTGLSNTEAF
TRBV6-1,TRBJ1-1,ASSEIVQRNTEAF
TRBV6-5,TRBJ2-7,ASRVTGTSYAEQY
TRBV5-8,TRBJ1-6,ASSHRGGDYNSPLH
TRBV27,TRBJ1-2,ASAEGGGYGYT
TRBV7-3,TRBJ1-1,ASSTDRETEAF
TRBV6-2/TRBV6-3,TRBJ2-5,ASSYRWGEETQY